This record covers a single T cell receptor (beta chain). In germline, CDR1 is SGDLS, CDR2 YYNGEE. The CDR3 is made up of 14 amino acids. J lost 5 bases, V lost 0 bases, and 0 bases had no gene match. These data belong to a study of blood T cell repertoires in COVID-19. Study information: The United States, Italy and Spain supplied acute and convalescent COVID-19 samples. Sources were T cells, B-cell-depleted T cells, or PBMCs; the material itself was cDNA or gDNA.

In the study's own analysis: Reference gene primers were amplified, and this amplification served to estimate nucleated cell counts. Some clones are missing from TCRdb's copy, which holds only in-frame ones; the method was immunoSEQ multiplex PCR. V, J and clone size are taken as reported in that table, and D and trimming were inferred from the DNA itself. The table includes 140,000 to 150,000 clones, around 81% detected once. Material: peripheral blood. The chain is built from TRBV9 and TRBJ1-5; TRBD1 matches at 9 bases. The clonotype comes from a human donor in a cohort sampled during active COVID-19. The CDR3 DNA sequence: TGTGCCAGCAGCGTAGGGGACAGGGATCAGCCCCAGCATTTT. Translation gives CASSVGDRDQPQHF.